Listed below are T cell receptor beta chains from one sample, sequenced in a study of T-cell reconstitution after alpha-beta-depleted transplantation in children. MiXCR, run by TCRdb on the PCR reads, gives a single entry per CDR3 protein. Of 250,000 to 400,000 distinct CDR3 sequences in the sample, roughly 21% were seen once. The input for sequencing was PBMCs, mostly from graft donor cells, taken 180 days after TCRalphabeta/CD19-depleted stem cell transplant. The receptors were gathered from a male patient aged 10-17 years who had a stem cell transplant for acute lymphoblastic leukemia, so the T cells may come from the graft donor. Both conserved end residues are trimmed from each CDR3. Fields, in order: D gene, V gene, J gene, CDR3 protein. A D gene is named only where the DNA matches it firmly.

d_call: .; v_call: TRBV5-1; j_call: TRBJ2-1; cdr3_aa: ASSLQQQF
d_call: TRBD1; v_call: TRBV5-1; j_call: TRBJ2-7; cdr3_aa: ASSLAAGTGSYEQY
d_call: .; v_call: TRBV29-1; j_call: TRBJ2-5; cdr3_aa: SVEGSRVTQY
d_call: .; v_call: TRBV12-1; j_call: TRBJ2-3; cdr3_aa: ASSSISYGVTSTDTQY
d_call: TRBD2; v_call: TRBV15; j_call: TRBJ2-3; cdr3_aa: ATKRGSGTSTDTQY
d_call: .; v_call: TRBV20-1; j_call: TRBJ1-6; cdr3_aa: SARDPNSSPLH
d_call: .; v_call: TRBV28; j_call: TRBJ2-4; cdr3_aa: ASTYTWPQHPGAKNIQY
d_call: .; v_call: TRBV19; j_call: TRBJ1-3; cdr3_aa: ASSMISSGNTIY
d_call: .; v_call: TRBV5-1; j_call: TRBJ2-3; cdr3_aa: ASSLALYTDTQY
d_call: TRBD1; v_call: TRBV5-6; j_call: TRBJ1-1; cdr3_aa: ASSRTGGNTEAL
d_call: TRBD2; v_call: TRBV5-1; j_call: TRBJ2-2; cdr3_aa: ASSFILAGVPTGELF
d_call: .; v_call: TRBV10-1; j_call: TRBJ2-1; cdr3_aa: ASSEPTTGSSYNEQF
d_call: .; v_call: TRBV12-3/TRBV12-4; j_call: TRBJ2-5; cdr3_aa: ASSFLDSGGGTQY
d_call: .; v_call: TRBV2; j_call: TRBJ1-2; cdr3_aa: ASTGQGFGGYT
d_call: TRBD2; v_call: TRBV7-6; j_call: TRBJ2-1; cdr3_aa: ASSFGTSGRTPYNEQF
d_call: TRBD2; v_call: TRBV7-3; j_call: TRBJ2-7; cdr3_aa: ASSSSGLAEPQSSYEQY
d_call: TRBD1; v_call: TRBV5-1; j_call: TRBJ2-1; cdr3_aa: ASSTGSPGTGINNEQF
d_call: .; v_call: TRBV5-5; j_call: TRBJ2-5; cdr3_aa: ASSLAAGGGLGETQY
d_call: .; v_call: TRBV5-1; j_call: TRBJ2-3; cdr3_aa: ASSLTGLRMDTQY
d_call: TRBD1; v_call: TRBV18; j_call: TRBJ1-1; cdr3_aa: ASSPDRGITEAF
d_call: .; v_call: TRBV27; j_call: TRBJ2-7; cdr3_aa: ASSSLPLYEQY
d_call: TRBD1; v_call: TRBV4-1; j_call: TRBJ1-2; cdr3_aa: ASSHALTGVDYGYT
d_call: .; v_call: TRBV5-1; j_call: TRBJ2-7; cdr3_aa: ASRGTARYEQY
d_call: TRBD1; v_call: TRBV7-9; j_call: TRBJ2-3; cdr3_aa: ASSQGQAVDTQY
d_call: .; v_call: TRBV30; j_call: TRBJ2-5; cdr3_aa: AWSLTVQETQY
d_call: .; v_call: TRBV2; j_call: TRBJ2-7; cdr3_aa: ASKVEVGQSYEQY
d_call: TRBD2; v_call: TRBV5-4; j_call: TRBJ2-7; cdr3_aa: ASSFRLAGGLYEQY
d_call: TRBD1; v_call: TRBV5-1; j_call: TRBJ1-2; cdr3_aa: ASSTQTGGAYGYT
d_call: TRBD2; v_call: TRBV7-6; j_call: TRBJ2-1; cdr3_aa: ASSLIAAGGYNEQF
d_call: TRBD2; v_call: TRBV7-8; j_call: TRBJ2-2; cdr3_aa: ASSLGLAGSTGELF